One and the same sample provided the 29 T cell receptor beta chains below, sequenced in a study of OX40 agonist ivuxolimab in advanced cancers. The library was prepared using the immunoSEQ multiplex PCR assay. What TCRdb holds here is the immuneACCESS table cut down to in-frame rearrangements. Part of the clones is not present; checked against another copy, under half of the missing clones reflect an unresolved V gene, and the others are unexplained. Across this sample there are around 62,000 clones, with about 88% seen only once. Around 0.29% of the sample is taken by the ten largest. The specimen comprised CD4+ or CD8+ T cells sorted from blood, sampled in a trial of the OX40 agonist ivuxolimab. The receptors here all came from an adult with an advanced solid tumor such as melanoma, head and neck, liver or kidney cancer.

The J gene is TRBJ1-2, the V gene TRBV25-1; D gene uncertain. V was cut by 4 bases and J by 8 bases, with 14 bases left in between. Germline V gives CDR1 MGHDK, CDR2 SYGVNS. The CDR3 totals 13 residues. CDR3 amino acids: CASSAQGQYGYTF. The CDR3 DNA sequence: TGTGCCAGCAGTGCCCAAGGGCAGTACGGCTACACCTTC.

V and J are TRBV11-2 and TRBJ2-7; 11 nucleotides line up with TRBD2. The V segment lost 3 bases and the J segment 2 bases; nucleotides outside the gene matches: 0. The V gene's germline CDR1 is SGHAT and CDR2 FQNNGV. The CDR3 has 14 amino acids. CDR3 protein: CASSLGLAAYEQYF. CDR3 sequence (DNA): TGTGCCAGCAGCTTGGGACTAGCGGCCTACGAGCAGTACTTC.

This rearrangement joins TRBV20-1 to TRBJ2-7; no firm D call. CDR1 is DFQATT, CDR2 SNEGSKA, per germline (reference sequence). The ends were cut back, 3 bases at V and 2 bases at J, with 5 bases in the middle. The CDR3 loop spans 11 amino acids. CDR3 nucleotides: TGCAGTGCTAGCAATGCCTACGAGCAGTACTTC. This gives the protein CSASNAYEQYF.

Only one count was recorded for this clone. This chain uses TRBV7-3 with TRBJ2-1; possibly TRBD2 for D (5 bases). Per the germline V gene, CDR1 is SGHTA and CDR2 is FQGTGA. The V end was cut by 5 bases, the J end by 4 bases, with 9 bases between. The CDR3 covers 13 residues. CDR3: CASSRRGYNEQFF. The CDR3 coding sequence is TGTGCCAGCAGCCGCCGGGGTTACAATGAGCAGTTCTTC.

The chain links TRBV7-3 to TRBJ2-5, with 10 bases identical to TRBD1. CDR3 length: 22 amino acids. Trimming took 0 bases from V and 5 from J; bases not matched to a gene: 24. Germline V gives CDR1 SGHTA, CDR2 FQGTGA. DNA for the CDR3: TGTGCCAGCAGCTTAACTCGGTGCGCCGGGACAGGGGTCGCCTACGGGGGGGAGACCCAGTACTTC. It is translated as CASSLTRCAGTGVAYGGETQYF.

This rearrangement joins TRBV10-1 to TRBJ2-1; 14 bases map to TRBD2. Germline V gene sequence: CDR1 WNHNN, CDR2 SYGVQD (reference sequence). The V segment lost 5 bases and the J segment 6 bases; nucleotides outside the gene matches: 3. The CDR3 is 15 residues long. CDR3 sequence (DNA): TGCGCCAGCAGTCCGGGACTAGCGGGGGTCAATGAGCAGTTCTTC. It translates to CASSPGLAGVNEQFF.

The chain uses TRBV4-1 and TRBJ2-5; no clear D. Germline CDR1 MGHRA, CDR2 YSYEKL. This CDR3 contains 15 residues. V gave up 1 base and J gave up 5 bases, with 14 bases separating them. CDR3 in amino acids: CASSQGVAQAETQYF. Written as DNA, the CDR3 is TGCGCCAGCAGCCAAGGGGTCGCGCAGGCGGAGACCCAGTACTTC.

The chain links TRBV4-2 to TRBJ2-3; 11 nucleotides match TRBD2. The CDR3 length is 17 residues. Germline V lookup: CDR1 LGHNA, CDR2 YNFKEQ. V lost 1 base, J lost 3 bases, and 6 bases stayed unmatched. The CDR3 nucleotides are TGTGCCAGCAGCCAAGTCTCTAGCGGGAGGAATACAGATACGCAGTATTTT. Protein sequence: CASSQVSSGRNTDTQYF.

The chain combines TRBV6-5 with TRBJ2-1; 11 bases match TRBD2. The CDR3 length is 15 residues. Looked up from germline, CDR1 is MNHEY and CDR2 is SVGAGI. Trimming cost V 2 bases and J 9 bases; bases outside gene matches: 6. For the CDR3, the DNA is TGTGCCAGCAGTTACCTGACTAGCGGGAAGAGTGAGCAGTTCTTC. Residues: CASSYLTSGKSEQFF.

This clone was observed a single time. The V call is TRBV11-3, the J call TRBJ1-1; D is uncertain. The V and J ends lost 2 bases and 0 bases respectively, with 7 bases between them. Germline CDR1 and CDR2: SGHNT and YENEEA. The CDR3 runs 14 residues. Here the CDR3 DNA reads TGTGCCAGCAGCTTATTAGGGATGAACACTGAAGCTTTCTTT. It translates to CASSLLGMNTEAFF.

V gene TRBV7-9 combines with J gene TRBJ2-1; D gene ambiguous. Trimming shortened V by 4 bases and J by 0 bases, and 16 bases separated the two germline ends. This CDR3 has 17 amino acids. Germline V lookup: CDR1 SEHNR, CDR2 FQNEAQ (reference sequence). The CDR3 loop reads CASSSEGFRSSYNEQFF. The CDR3 nucleotides are TGTGCCAGCAGCTCCGAAGGTTTCAGGAGCTCCTACAATGAGCAGTTCTTC.

The chain carries TRBV9 and TRBJ1-2, with a weak D call TRBD1 (5 bases). This CDR3 is 15 amino acids long. The germline CDR1 and CDR2 sequences are SGDLS and YYNGEE. Between the trimmed V and J ends, which lost 1 base and 2 bases, there was a span of 12 bases. Here the CDR3 reads CASSVQGGGNYGYTF. The CDR3, as DNA: TGTGCCAGCAGCGTACAGGGCGGTGGGAACTATGGCTACACCTTC.

V is TRBV7-9 and J is TRBJ2-3; D unclear. The CDR3 loop spans 13 amino acids. V was shortened by 0 bases and J by 5 bases, with 6 bases between the two germline ends. The germline V gene has CDR1 SEHNR and CDR2 FQNEAQ (reference sequence). The CDR3 DNA reads TGTGCCAGCAGCTTAGCCCATATAGATACGCAGTATTTT. This sequence encodes CASSLAHIDTQYF.

As DNA, the CDR3 is TGTGCCAGCAGCCCAACAGGGACCGAGGGTGAAAAACTGTTTTTT. Protein product: CASSPTGTEGEKLFF. V and J are TRBV11-2 and TRBJ1-4; tentative D call: TRBD1 (6 bases). The CDR3 spans 15 residues. Trimming stripped 5 bases from V and 7 bases from J, with 17 bases between. CDR1 is SGHAT, CDR2 FQNNGV, per germline.

This clone was detected a few times. V and J are TRBV10-3 and TRBJ1-3; 8 bases are shared with TRBD1. CDR1 and CDR2 (germline): ENHRY, SYGVKD. CDR3 length equals 15 residues. V lost 7 bases to trimming and J lost 2 bases; unmatched junction nucleotides: 7. CDR3 residues: CAITSDRVAGNTIYF. The CDR3 bases are TGTGCCATCACCTCGGACAGGGTCGCTGGAAACACCATATATTTT.

In this sample, this clone turned up once. J is TRBJ2-5 and V is TRBV4-1; perhaps TRBD1 as D (6 bases). Germline loops: CDR1 MGHRA, CDR2 YSYEKL. The CDR3 length is 15 residues. Trimming took 0 bases from V and 0 from J, leaving 8 bases between them. The CDR3 nucleotides read TGCGCCAGCAGCCAAGATAGGGGGTACCAAGAGACCCAGTACTTC. It specifies CASSQDRGYQETQYF.

V usage is TRBV28 and J usage is TRBJ1-2, with a weak D call TRBD1 (5 bases). Per the germline V gene, CDR1 is MDHEN and CDR2 is SYDVKM. Between the trimmed V and J ends, which lost 3 bases and 5 bases, there was a span of 10 bases. The CDR3 is made up of 13 amino acids. CDR3 loop: CASSFTGGYGYTF. CDR3 DNA: TGTGCCAGCAGTTTTACCGGGGGTTATGGCTACACCTTC.

This sequence joins TRBV5-5 and TRBJ1-5; no definite D call. V lost 2 bases to trimming and J lost 0 bases, with 6 bases between them. The CDR3 covers 14 residues. Germline values: CDR1 SGHKS, CDR2 YYEKEE (reference sequence). The CDR3 coding sequence is TGTGCCAGCAGCTTTCAGGTTAGCAATCAGCCCCAGCATTTT. Translating it yields CASSFQVSNQPQHF. The variable domain in full, completed from reference TRBV5-5 and TRBJ1-5, reads DAGVTQSPTHLIKTRGQQVTLRCSPISGHKSVSWYQQVLGQGPQFIFQYYEKEERGRGNFPDRFSARQFPNYSSELNVNALLLGDSALYLCASSFQVSNQPQHFGDGTRLSIL.

The chain links TRBV2 to TRBJ1-1; tentatively, D is TRBD1 (6 bases). The CDR3 length is 14 residues. Germline CDR1 SNHLY, CDR2 FYNNEI. Trimming took 7 bases from V and 1 from J, leaving 13 bases between them. This chain's CDR3 is CASKGRGWNTEAFF. The CDR3 coding sequence is TGTGCCAGCAAGGGTAGGGGGTGGAACACTGAAGCTTTCTTT.

The chain has TRBV7-2 and TRBJ2-7, with a tentative D call TRBD1 (6 bases). Per the germline V gene, CDR1 is SGHTA and CDR2 is FQGNSA. Between the trimmed V and J ends, which lost 5 bases and 9 bases, there was a span of 20 bases. The CDR3 sequence is 14 residues long. This chain's CDR3 is CASSRTVEPSGQYF. The CDR3 region has the DNA TGTGCCAGCAGCCGGACAGTCGAGCCGAGTGGGCAGTACTTC.

The chain combines TRBV12-5 with TRBJ2-6; 11 bases are a match to TRBD2. The trim removed 3 bases at V and 4 bases at J, leaving 8 bases unmatched. The CDR3 contains 18 residues. Germline lookup yields CDR1 LGHNT and CDR2 FRNRAP. The CDR3 sequence is CASGFSSGRTWGANVLTF. Written as DNA, the CDR3 is TGTGCTAGTGGTTTTTCTAGCGGGAGGACTTGGGGGGCCAACGTCCTGACTTTC.

The chain carries TRBV28 and TRBJ2-5; tentative D call: TRBD2 (6 bases). Trimming shortened V by 5 bases and J by 1 base, and 17 bases separated the two germline ends. Germline CDR1 reads MDHEN; CDR2 reads SYDVKM. CDR3 length: 16 residues. The chain's CDR3 is CASSGGTSNFQETQYF. CDR3 nucleotide sequence: TGTGCCAGCAGTGGAGGGACTTCAAACTTCCAAGAGACCCAGTACTTC.

The chain employs TRBV6-7 and TRBJ1-2; TRBD1 might be the D (5 bases). TRBV6-7 is filed as an ORF, its function uncertain. There are 14 residues in the CDR3. V was trimmed by 11 bases and J by 8 bases, leaving 24 bases between them. CDR3 amino acids: CAASRGRVKIGYTF. The DNA for the CDR3 is TGTGCCGCCTCCCGCGGCAGGGTTAAGATCGGCTACACCTTC.

This clone has only one observation. J is TRBJ2-1 and V is TRBV18; 7 bases are a match to TRBD2. The CDR3 covers 16 residues. Trimming removed 2 bases from V and 0 bases from J; junction bases left unmatched: 4. Germline V lookup: CDR1 KGHSH, CDR2 LQKENI. The CDR3 spells CASSPASGGSYNEQFF. The CDR3 region has the DNA TGTGCCAGCTCACCAGCTAGCGGAGGCTCCTACAATGAGCAGTTCTTC.

This chain connects TRBV29-1 to TRBJ1-4; 9 nucleotides line up with TRBD1. The CDR3 extends over 13 amino acids. Germline V CDR1 and CDR2: SQVTM, ANQGSEA. Unmatched junction bases numbered 4, after V lost 6 bases and J lost 5 bases. Here the CDR3 DNA reads TGCAGCGTGGCCGGGACAGGGAATGAAAAACTGTTTTTT. Its translation is CSVAGTGNEKLFF.

This clone has just a few counts. The CDR3 protein is CASSVRASHTDTQYF. The DNA of the CDR3 is TGTGCCAGCAGCGTCAGAGCATCACACACAGATACGCAGTATTTT. V usage is TRBV9 and J usage is TRBJ2-3; no clear D gene. Trimming shortened V by 2 bases and J by 2 bases, and 12 bases separated the two germline ends. Germline V gives CDR1 SGDLS, CDR2 YYNGEE. This CDR3 has 15 residues.

The CDR3 sequence is CASSHSTGVTLSSYNEQFF. Written as DNA, the CDR3 is TGTGCCAGCAGCCACTCCACAGGGGTCACCTTAAGCTCCTACAATGAGCAGTTCTTC. This sequence joins TRBV14 and TRBJ2-1, with 7 bases matching TRBD1. Germline lookup yields CDR1 SGHDN and CDR2 FVKESK. The trim removed 3 bases at V and 0 bases at J, leaving 14 bases unmatched. The CDR3 loop spans 19 amino acids.

The rearrangement uses TRBV4-1 and TRBJ2-2; 7 positions agree with TRBD1. The J segment lost 5 bases and the V segment lost 2 bases, leaving 5 bases of the junction unmatched. From germline, CDR1 is MGHRA and CDR2 YSYEKL. The CDR3 contains 15 residues. The CDR3 nucleotides read TGCGCCAGCAGCCAAACAGGGGTCGGGACCGGGGAGCTGTTTTTT. Protein product: CASSQTGVGTGELFF.

The chain uses TRBV5-1 and TRBJ2-3; D is unclear. CDR3 length: 14 residues. Germline lookup yields CDR1 SGHRS and CDR2 YFSETQ. Trimming took 4 bases from V and 0 from J, leaving 9 bases between them. The CDR3: CASSPRASTDTQYF. The CDR3 coding sequence is TGCGCCAGCAGCCCTAGAGCTAGCACAGATACGCAGTATTTT.